Presented here are 18 T cell receptor beta chains from one specimen sequenced in a study of T cells in Graves' hyperthyroidism and ophthalmopathy. Authors of the study amplified TCR beta CDR3 regions from RNA transcripts. Using the HTBI primer set, a first-round RT-PCR was run on the TCR CDR3. One entry per CDR3 protein, called by TCRdb with MiXCR from the multiplex PCR reads. There are approximately 620,000 distinct CDR3 sequences in the sample; 15% to 20% occur only once, and roughly 3.3% lies in the top ten. The sequenced material came from blood. The source is a middle-aged woman with Graves' ophthalmopathy.

This clonotype was seen ten or more times. The chain links TRBV5-6 to TRBJ2-3, with 8 bases fitting TRBD1. Looked up from germline, CDR1 is SGHDT and CDR2 is YYEEEE. Trimming took 0 bases from V and 6 from J; bases not matched to a gene: 3. There are 14 residues in the CDR3. The CDR3 DNA reads TGTGCCAGCAGCTTGGGCAGGGGGCTGGATACGCAGTATTTT. Translating it yields CASSLGRGLDTQYF.

The V gene is TRBV5-1, the J gene TRBJ1-3, with D perhaps TRBD1 (5 bases). Trimming cost V 4 bases and J 1 base, with 12 bases left between them. The CDR3 has 15 amino acids. The germline CDR1 and CDR2 sequences are SGHRS and YFSETQ. The DNA for the CDR3 is TGCGCCAGCAGCCCTCAATGGGGGTCTGGAAACACCATATATTTT. Encoded protein: CASSPQWGSGNTIYF.

This clonotype appeared many times. The chain couples TRBV2 to TRBJ2-1; 9 bases map to TRBD1. The CDR3 has 14 amino acids. Germline V gene sequence: CDR1 SNHLY, CDR2 FYNNEI. The J segment lost 7 bases and the V segment lost 5 bases, leaving 6 bases of the junction unmatched. The CDR3 region is CASSPGQGTNEQFF. DNA for the CDR3: TGTGCCAGCAGTCCGGGACAGGGCACGAATGAGCAGTTCTTC.

The sample holds many counts of this clonotype. The CDR3 region has the DNA TGTGCCAGCTCTTACTCGGGGCTGACGACCGGGGAGCTGTTTTTT. Its protein is CASSYSGLTTGELFF. V usage is TRBV6-6 and J usage is TRBJ2-2; D is tentatively TRBD1 or TRBD2 (5 bases each). The CDR3 totals 15 residues. The V gene's germline CDR1 is MNHNY and CDR2 SVGAGI (reference sequence). The V gene lost 8 bases and the J gene lost 5 bases, with 18 bases spanning the gap.

This clonotype was observed at least ten times. V is TRBV7-9 and J is TRBJ1-5; D is ambiguous. V gave up 1 base and J gave up 9 bases, with 13 bases separating them. The germline gives CDR1 SEHNR, CDR2 FQNEAQ (reference sequence). The CDR3 is 14 amino acids. The CDR3 region has the DNA TGTGCCAGCAGCTTAGATGATGGGCTAGGGCCCCAGCATTTT. It encodes CASSLDDGLGPQHF.

This clonotype was picked up many times. The genes are TRBV9 and TRBJ2-1; TRBD2 matches at 9 bases. The CDR3 has 15 residues. The V gene's germline CDR1 is SGDLS and CDR2 YYNGEE. V shed 1 base and J 2 bases; nucleotides not matched to a gene: 1. The CDR3 loop reads CASSVSSGTYNEQFF. Written as DNA, the CDR3 is TGTGCCAGCAGCGTATCTAGCGGGACCTACAATGAGCAGTTCTTC. The full variable domain, with the rest looked up from reference TRBV9 and TRBJ2-1, is DSGVTQTPKHLITATGQRVTLRCSPRSGDLSVYWYQQSLDQGLQFLIQYYNGEERAKGNILERFSAQQFPDLHSELNLSSLELGDSALYFCASSVSSGTYNEQFFGPGTRLTVL.

The rearrangement uses TRBV10-3 and TRBJ2-7, with 10 bases matching TRBD1. The CDR3 is 14 residues long. V gave up 7 bases and J gave up 4 bases; unmatched junction bases: 7. CDR1 and CDR2 (germline): ENHRY, SYGVKD. The CDR3 sequence is CAITPGQGRYEQYF. CDR3 nucleotides: TGTGCCATCACCCCGGGACAGGGGCGGTACGAGCAGTACTTC.

The table lists this clonotype with a few counts. The chain joins TRBV20-1 to TRBJ2-7; 12 bases agree with TRBD2. CDR1 DFQATT and CDR2 SNEGSKA come from the germline V gene (reference sequence). The CDR3 is 16 residues long. V lost 3 bases, J lost 2 bases, and 8 bases stayed unmatched. The CDR3 sequence is CSASPPRTSGAYEQYF. The CDR3 DNA reads TGCAGTGCTAGTCCCCCCCGGACTAGCGGGGCCTACGAGCAGTACTTC.

This clonotype was found a few times. This sequence joins TRBV20-1 and TRBJ2-1; 8 bases map to TRBD2. The CDR3 runs to 17 residues. The trim removed 1 base at V and 0 bases at J, leaving 8 bases unmatched. Germline CDR1 is DFQATT and CDR2 is SNEGSKA (reference sequence). For the CDR3, the DNA is TGCAGTGCTAGAGCGGCATGGAGCGGGAGCTCCTACAATGAGCAGTTCTTC. Its translation: CSARAAWSGSSYNEQFF.

The chain is built from TRBV12-3 or TRBV12-4 and TRBJ1-3; D is ambiguous. The CDR3 contains 17 residues. V gave up 3 bases and J gave up 0 bases, with 15 bases separating them. In DNA form, the CDR3 reads TGTGCCAGCAGTTTGAAGACATCAGCACTCTCTGGAAACACCATATATTTT. Translated, it gives CASSLKTSALSGNTIYF.

Many counts were recorded for this clonotype. Here the CDR3 reads CASNTLQGRAHNEQFF. DNA for the CDR3: TGTGCCAGCAACACACTACAGGGACGGGCTCACAATGAGCAGTTCTTC. V usage is TRBV27 and J usage is TRBJ2-1; tentatively, D is TRBD1 (6 bases). The V gene lost 7 bases and the J gene lost 5 bases, with 21 bases spanning the gap. The CDR3 runs 16 residues. CDR1 is MNHEY and CDR2 is SMNVEV in the germline V gene (reference sequence).

This clonotype was seen ten or more times. The rearrangement uses TRBV12-3 or TRBV12-4 and TRBJ2-6, with no clear D. This CDR3 has 14 amino acids. With 4 bases removed from V and 0 bases from J, the gap between germline ends came to 4 bases. The DNA for the CDR3 is TGTGCCAGCAGTTCGAACTCTGGGGCCAACGTCCTGACTTTC. Translated: CASSSNSGANVLTF.

Ten or more counts support this clonotype. J is TRBJ2-7 and V is TRBV10-3; D gene ambiguous. The germline V gene has CDR1 ENHRY and CDR2 SYGVKD. Trimming took off 3 bases at V and 1 base at J, with 19 bases between the two ends. This CDR3 has 17 amino acids. The CDR3 here is CAISEPNEPPYSYEQYF. Written as DNA, the CDR3 is TGTGCCATCAGTGAACCGAACGAGCCCCCTTATTCCTACGAGCAGTACTTC.

This clonotype appeared a few times. The chain recombines TRBV28 with TRBJ2-1, with D uncertain. Trimming pared 6 bases from V and 6 bases from J, leaving 15 bases between. The CDR3 is 14 residues long. The germline V gene has CDR1 MDHEN and CDR2 SYDVKM. This CDR3 is CASSLPIAPNEQFF. The CDR3 coding sequence is TGTGCCAGCAGCCTCCCGATTGCGCCCAATGAGCAGTTCTTC.

This clonotype was seen many times. This chain joins TRBV5-1 and TRBJ1-1, with D hard to call. V was shortened by 4 bases and J by 0 bases, with 10 bases between the two germline ends. Germline values: CDR1 SGHRS, CDR2 YFSETQ. The CDR3 runs to 14 residues. The CDR3 loop is CASSVLPVNTEAFF. CDR3 DNA: TGCGCCAGCAGCGTGTTGCCCGTGAACACTGAAGCTTTCTTT.

A few counts support this clonotype. V usage is TRBV5-1 and J usage is TRBJ1-2; no clear D. Germline V lookup: CDR1 SGHRS, CDR2 YFSETQ. This CDR3 spans 13 amino acids. V was trimmed by 4 bases and J by 4 bases, leaving 11 bases between them. This CDR3 reads CASSQTGSYGYTF. CDR3 sequence (DNA): TGCGCCAGCAGCCAGACCGGGAGCTATGGCTACACCTTC.

This clonotype has at least ten counts. The chain recombines TRBV5-1 with TRBJ2-1, with 7 bases aligning to TRBD1. Germline V gene lookup returns CDR1 SGHRS and CDR2 YFSETQ. J was trimmed by 4 bases and V by 4 bases; bases with no gene match: 5. The CDR3 sequence is 14 residues long. The CDR3 DNA reads TGCGCCAGCAGCCGAACGACAGGGTACAATGAGCAGTTCTTC. Its protein product is CASSRTTGYNEQFF.

This clonotype was seen only a few times. This rearrangement joins TRBV20-1 to TRBJ2-7; D remains unclear. Trimming shortened V by 6 bases and J by 5 bases, and 23 bases separated the two germline ends. The germline V gene has CDR1 DFQATT and CDR2 SNEGSKA (reference sequence). The CDR3 runs 15 residues. The CDR3 loop reads CSATAARGAPDEQYF. DNA of the CDR3: TGCAGTGCCACGGCGGCGAGAGGCGCCCCAGACGAGCAGTACTTC.